Sequencing of this T cell receptor (beta chain) was carried out in a study of blood T cells in healthy people across ages. This CDR3 has 14 amino acids. Losses at the gene ends were 1 base for V and 3 bases for J; bases not matched to a gene: 5. Germline V lookup: CDR1 DFQATT, CDR2 SNEGSKA (reference sequence). A J-beta primer mix and a sample-barcoded 5' primer were used in a second PCR of about 7 to 11 cycles. TCRdb independently ran MiXCR on the 5' RACE reads; one entry per CDR3 protein. This repertoire shows around 1,500,000 distinct CDR3 sequences, approximately 38% found once; its top ten account for under 8%.

The V call is TRBV20-1, the J call TRBJ2-7, with 8 positions matching TRBD2. This TCR was recovered from a woman aged 18-29 years in good health. Sequencing used blood. DNA for the CDR3: TGCAGTGCTAGAGGGACGGGGGGGTACTACGAGCAGTACTTC. Translating it yields CSARGTGGYYEQYF.